This T cell receptor (beta chain) was found in a study of cytomegalovirus exposure and HLA in healthy donors. On this clone itself: Antigen unknown.

This CDR3 contains 15 residues. The V gene lost 2 bases and the J gene lost 3 bases, with 11 bases spanning the gap. The germline gives CDR1 MNHEY, CDR2 SMNVEV (reference sequence). Study-level results: In an earlier analysis, in fewer than 700 donors, most V segments appeared productive either ~90% or ~30% of the time.

Use of 60 Vbeta and 13 Jbeta primers characterized the PCR. The protocol was immunoSEQ multiplex PCR, while the TCRdb copy is restricted to in-frame clones and leaves out a portion. The sample contains about 180,000 clones, about 79% of which appear only once. The genes are TRBV27 and TRBJ1-5; a weak D match, TRBD1 (5 bases). The sample comprised PBMCs. This clonotype was sampled from a man in his forties in good health and CMV-seropositive. CDR3 protein: CASSLTRQHNQPQHF. CDR3 DNA sequence: TGTGCCAGCAGTTTAACCAGACAGCACAATCAGCCCCAGCATTTT.